The rows below give T cell receptor beta chains drawn from one sample of a study of molecular identifiers for immune sequencing clone quantification. TCRdb re-called the PCR reads with MiXCR, one entry per CDR3 protein. The sample contains about 23,000 distinct CDR3 sequences, approximately 17% of which appear only once. Sample: naive CD8+ T cells from blood, with Jurkat cell RNA spiked in. These receptors all come from a human donor in good health. Some libraries in this study had Jurkat cell RNA spiked in. The CDR3 runs from the conserved cysteine through the conserved F or W. A D gene is named only where the DNA matches it firmly. The size of a clone is reported for some rows only, either as once, few or many, or as a class for expanded clones.

CDR3aa | CDR3nt | abundance | j_gene | d_gene | v_gene
CASNDPRTGGDQPQHF | TGTGCCAGCAATGATCCGCGGACAGGTGGGGATCAGCCCCAGCATTTT | many | TRBJ1-5 | TRBD1 | TRBV6-1
CASRPLNSGTQYF | TGTGCCAGCAGGCCCCTCAATTCGGGGACCCAGTACTTC | many | TRBJ2-5 | NA | TRBV27
CTSSLSSEKNTGELFF | TGTACCAGCAGTTTATCTAGCGAAAAGAACACCGGGGAGCTGTTTTTT | NA | TRBJ2-2 | NA | TRBV12-3/TRBV12-4
CASSLDDLAGKETQYF | TGTGCCAGCAGCTTAGACGACCTAGCGGGGAAAGAGACCCAGTACTTC | many | TRBJ2-5 | TRBD2 | TRBV11-2
CASSLSTSGTDTQYF | TGTGCCAGCAGTTTATCGACTAGCGGAACAGATACGCAGTATTTT | many | TRBJ2-3 | TRBD2 | TRBV27
CASSLIGVITAYGYTF | TGTGCCAGCAGTTTAATTGGGGTGATCACAGCATATGGCTACACCTTC | many | TRBJ1-2 | NA | TRBV28
CSASETGWHNQPQHF | TGCAGTGCTAGCGAGACAGGTTGGCACAATCAGCCCCAGCATTTT | many | TRBJ1-5 | NA | TRBV20-1
CASSSTLATNEKLFF | TGTGCCAGCAGTTCCACTCTAGCAACTAATGAAAAACTGTTTTTT | many | TRBJ1-4 | NA | TRBV6-5
CASSQRLAHEQFF | TGCGCCAGCAGCCAAAGACTAGCGCATGAGCAGTTCTTC | many | TRBJ2-1 | TRBD2 | TRBV4-3
CASSPNDVDLNSPLHF | TGCGCCAGCAGCCCAAACGACGTAGATTTAAATTCACCCCTCCACTTT | many | TRBJ1-6 | NA | TRBV4-3
CASSPPGAGQETQYF | TGTGCCAGCTCACCACCGGGAGCCGGTCAAGAGACCCAGTACTTC | many | TRBJ2-5 | NA | TRBV18
CASSLGLALYNEQFF | TGTGCCAGCAGTCTGGGGCTAGCCTTGTACAATGAGCAGTTCTTC | many | TRBJ2-1 | NA | TRBV28
CASSSGTAFEQYF | TGTGCCAGCAGTAGCGGGACGGCATTCGAGCAGTACTTC | many | TRBJ2-7 | TRBD2 | TRBV27
CASSSEDAGSNTGELFF | TGTGCCAGCAGCTCAGAGGATGCCGGGAGTAACACCGGGGAGCTGTTTTTT | NA | TRBJ2-2 | NA | TRBV7-9
CASSLVLAGATDTQYF | TGTGCCAGCAGCTTGGTTCTAGCGGGGGCCACAGATACGCAGTATTTT | many | TRBJ2-3 | TRBD2 | TRBV5-6
CASSLTGAGQPQHF | TGTGCCAGCAGCCTAACAGGGGCGGGACAGCCCCAGCATTTT | many | TRBJ1-5 | TRBD1 | TRBV12-3/TRBV12-4
CAGSLVRADNNEKLFF | TGTGCCGGCAGCTTGGTTCGAGCAGACAATAATGAAAAACTGTTTTTT | NA | TRBJ1-4 | NA | TRBV5-6
CSARRTGGSSGAFF | TGCAGTGCCCGACGGACAGGGGGATCAAGTGGGGCTTTCTTT | NA | TRBJ1-1 | TRBD1 | TRBV20-1
CASRPRGTAYEQYF | TGTGCCAGCAGACCCCGGGGGACAGCCTACGAGCAGTACTTC | NA | TRBJ2-7 | NA | TRBV7-9
CASRAPSGTGVKNIQYF | TGCGCCAGCAGAGCACCCTCCGGGACAGGGGTCAAAAACATTCAGTACTTC | few | TRBJ2-4 | TRBD1 | TRBV5-1
CASSWSPLAGGPDEQFF | TGTGCCAGCAGCTGGTCCCCCCTAGCGGGGGGGCCAGATGAGCAGTTCTTC | few | TRBJ2-1 | TRBD2 | TRBV5-3
CASSPPSGRASVAGEQYF | TGTGCCAGCTCCCCCCCTAGCGGGAGGGCCTCAGTCGCGGGCGAGCAGTACTTC | many | TRBJ2-7 | TRBD2 | TRBV18
CASSSAGNQPQHF | TGTGCCAGCTCCAGCGCTGGCAATCAGCCCCAGCATTTT | many | TRBJ1-5 | NA | TRBV6-5
CASSLHRSSYEQYF | TGTGCCAGCAGTTTACACAGGTCCTCCTACGAGCAGTACTTC | many | TRBJ2-7 | NA | TRBV28
CASSSRGAPGPSSYEQYF | TGTGCCAGCAGTTCGAGGGGGGCGCCGGGTCCGAGCTCCTACGAGCAGTACTTC | many | TRBJ2-7 | NA | TRBV27
CASSAGQGYLRTDTQYF | TGTGCCAGCAGCGCCGGACAGGGTTATCTTCGGACAGATACGCAGTATTTT | many | TRBJ2-3 | TRBD1 | TRBV9